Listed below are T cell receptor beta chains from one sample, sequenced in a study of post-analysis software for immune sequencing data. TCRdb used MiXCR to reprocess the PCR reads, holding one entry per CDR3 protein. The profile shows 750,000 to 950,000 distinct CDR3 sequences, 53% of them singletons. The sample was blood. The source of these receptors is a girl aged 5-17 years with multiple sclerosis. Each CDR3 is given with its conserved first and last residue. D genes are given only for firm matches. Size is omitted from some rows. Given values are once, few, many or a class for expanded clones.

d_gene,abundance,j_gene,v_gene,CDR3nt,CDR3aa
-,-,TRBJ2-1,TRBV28,TGTGCCAGCAGTCCGACAGCAAGGGGCTACAATGAGCAGTTCTTC,CASSPTARGYNEQFF
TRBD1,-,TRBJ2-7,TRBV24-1,TGTGCCACCCCCGTAGGGACAGGGGGCATTTACGAGCAGTACTTC,CATPVGTGGIYEQYF
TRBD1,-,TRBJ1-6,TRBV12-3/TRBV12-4,TGTGCCAGCACCGAGGGACAGCTTTATAATTCACCCCTCCACTTT,CASTEGQLYNSPLHF
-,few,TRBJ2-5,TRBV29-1,TGCAGCGTTGCTTGGTCTAGCGACGAACAAGAGACCCAGTACTTC,CSVAWSSDEQETQYF
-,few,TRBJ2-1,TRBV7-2,TGTGCCAGCAGCATGGGACCCTACAATGAGCAGTTCTTC,CASSMGPYNEQFF
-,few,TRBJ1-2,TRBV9,TGTGCCAGCAGCGCGACCCCTCAGGACTATGGCTACACCTTC,CASSATPQDYGYTF
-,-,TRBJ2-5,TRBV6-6,TGTGCCAGCAGCCCGATTAGCCAAGAGACCCAGTACTTC,CASSPISQETQYF
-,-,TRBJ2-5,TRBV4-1,TGCGCCAGCAGCCAAGATTTGAGAGCTCGAGAGACCCAGTACTTC,CASSQDLRARETQYF
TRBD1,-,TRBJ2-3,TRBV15,TGTGCCACCAGCAGAGAACGTACGGACAGGGGAACAGATACGCAGTATTTT,CATSRERTDRGTDTQYF
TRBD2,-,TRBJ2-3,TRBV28,TGTGCCAGCAGTTTAGCGGGGGACCCAGGAGATACGCAGTATTTT,CASSLAGDPGDTQYF
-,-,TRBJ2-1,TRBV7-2,TGTGCCAGCAGCCTTACGGGACACAACTACAATGAGCAGTTCTTC,CASSLTGHNYNEQFF
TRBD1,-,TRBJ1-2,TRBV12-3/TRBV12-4,TGTGCCAGCAGGCCGACAGGGGCTGCCTATGGCTACACCTTC,CASRPTGAAYGYTF
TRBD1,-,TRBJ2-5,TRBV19,TGTGCCAGTAGTATCCCGACAGGGGTAGGAGTAGAGACCCAGTACTTC,CASSIPTGVGVETQYF
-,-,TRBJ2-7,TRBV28,TGTGCCAGCAGTCCCCAGGCCGATACCTACGAGCAGTACTTC,CASSPQADTYEQYF
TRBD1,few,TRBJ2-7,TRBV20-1,TGCAGTGCTACAGGGGGTAAAGGTCGGATGGGGGAGCAGTACTTC,CSATGGKGRMGEQYF
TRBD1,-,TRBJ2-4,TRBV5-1,TGCGCCAGCAGCATATGGACAGGCCGAGCAGGGGAGCAGTACTTC,CASSIWTGRAGEQYF
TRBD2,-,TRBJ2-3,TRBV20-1,TGCAGTGCTGCCGGGACTAGCGGGGCTAGCACAGATACGCAGTATTTT,CSAAGTSGASTDTQYF
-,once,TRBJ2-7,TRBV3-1,TGTGCCAGCAGCCGTCCGGGACTCGCCGCCTACGAGCAGTACTTC,CASSRPGLAAYEQYF